The sequence of this TCR beta chain was determined in a study of molecular identifiers for immune sequencing clone quantification. Study findings and constraints: Detectable among approximately 1 million naive cells, according to reports, was Jurkat TCR RNA spiked in from one cell. Clones exceeding 20 RNA copies carried over 99% of effector molecules but under 1% of naive-cell molecules.

Germline V gives CDR1 KGHSH, CDR2 LQKENI. Trimming at V came to 3 bases and at J to 5 bases, leaving 8 bases not matched to a gene. The CDR3 totals 16 residues. This clonotype appeared many times. The antigen is not known. One entry per CDR3 protein results from TCRdb running MiXCR on the PCR reads. Among about 640,000 distinct CDR3 sequences listed, 15% to 20% were seen once. The receptor's source is a human donor in good health. Some libraries in this study had Jurkat cell RNA spiked in. The chain has TRBV18 and TRBJ2-7, with 12 bases identical to TRBD1. The sequencing sample was made of naive CD8+ T cells from blood, with Jurkat cell RNA spiked in. Subset of the sample: FACS-sorted CD8+CD4-CCR7+CD45RA+ naive T cells. CDR3 sequence (DNA): TGTGCCAGCTCACCCAGTTGGGGACAGGGGGCCCACGAGCAGTACTTC. It codes for CASSPSWGQGAHEQYF.